A selection of T cell receptor beta chains follows, all from one sample in a study of blood T cell repertoires in COVID-19. Here immunoSEQ multiplex PCR was the method, and the copy in TCRdb shows in-frame clones only, minus some. Of under 400,000 clones listed, 88% are singletons. Sequencing input: peripheral blood. The receptors shown here come from a woman aged 25 to 39 with COVID-19, enrolled during active disease. Both conserved end residues are part of each CDR3. A D gene is named only where the DNA matches it firmly. Size tells how often a clone was seen (once, few, many) or the class of an expanded clone, and some rows leave it out.

-,TRBJ2-3,-,TRBV11-2,TGTGCCAGCAGCTTACGGACTCCCTTCGGCACAGATACGCAGTATTTT,CASSLRTPFGTDTQYF
-,TRBJ1-4,-,TRBV5-1,TGCGCCAGCAGCTTGGGCGTTGCAACTAATGAAAAACTGTTTTTT,CASSLGVATNEKLFF
TRBD1,TRBJ1-1,-,TRBV7-2,TGTGCCAGCAGGGACAGGGACAGGGGGCAAACTGAAGCTTTCTTT,CASRDRDRGQTEAFF
TRBD1,TRBJ2-1,-,TRBV28,TGTGCCAGCACCTTCTCCGGGACAGCCCGCCGGGAGCAGTTCTTC,CASTFSGTARREQFF
-,TRBJ2-5,-,TRBV6-2/TRBV6-3,TGTGCCAGCAGTGACCTTTGGGCGGGGGAGACCCAGTACTTC,CASSDLWAGETQYF
-,TRBJ1-1,-,TRBV14,TGTGCCAGCAGCCAATTAGTGAACACTGAAGCTTTCTTT,CASSQLVNTEAFF
-,TRBJ2-1,-,TRBV11-3,TGTGCCAGCAGCTTAGATCGGTTTGAGAGCTCCTACAATGAGCAGTTCTTC,CASSLDRFESSYNEQFF
TRBD1,TRBJ1-4,-,TRBV5-4,TGTGCCAGCAGCCCAGGGGGGACAACTAATGAAAAACTGTTTTTT,CASSPGGTTNEKLFF
-,TRBJ1-4,-,TRBV6-5,TGTGCCAGCAGTTACTCCAGGGGTAATAATGAAAAACTGTTTTTT,CASSYSRGNNEKLFF
-,TRBJ2-3,-,TRBV29-1,TGCAGCGTTTGCCGGGAGAGCACAGATACGCAGTATTTT,CSVCRESTDTQYF
TRBD2,TRBJ2-3,once,TRBV6-2/TRBV6-3,TGTGCCAGCAGCAGGCGGGGGGGTATTTCGGATACGCAGTATTTT,CASSRRGGISDTQYF
-,TRBJ2-5,once,TRBV6-2/TRBV6-3,TGTGCCAGCAGTTACTCCCGAGAGACCCAGTACTTC,CASSYSRETQYF
TRBD1,TRBJ1-1,-,TRBV5-1,TGCGCCAGCAGCGGACTCGGGACAGGGGGCGCGGGCACTGAAGCTTTCTTT,CASSGLGTGGAGTEAFF
-,TRBJ1-2,-,TRBV5-4,TGTGCCAGCAGCTTGGATGGCTTAGGCTACACCTTC,CASSLDGLGYTF
-,TRBJ2-5,-,TRBV7-3,TGTGCCAGCAGCTTCGGCGGGTTGGAGACCCAGTACTTC,CASSFGGLETQYF
-,TRBJ1-2,-,TRBV19,TGTGCCAGTAGTATAAATGAAGACAGCTATGGCTACACCTTC,CASSINEDSYGYTF
TRBD1,TRBJ1-1,once,TRBV7-9,TGTGCCAGCAGTGCGACAGGGGGATTGTTAGGAGCTTTCTTT,CASSATGGLLGAFF
TRBD1,TRBJ1-4,-,TRBV30,TGTGCCTGGAGTGTAGGGGGCGAGGAAAAACTGTTTTTT,CAWSVGGEEKLFF
-,TRBJ1-4,-,TRBV5-1,TGCGCCAGCAGCTCCGGACTCTTTGCAACTAATGAAAAACTGTTTTTT,CASSSGLFATNEKLFF
TRBD1,TRBJ1-2,-,TRBV9,TGTGCCAGCGCGCCGGCAGGGGGAACCCACACCTTC,CASAPAGGTHTF
-,TRBJ2-1,-,TRBV15,TGTGCCACCAGCAGTGCTATTAGCGGAGAAAAGTTCTTC,CATSSAISGEKFF
-,TRBJ1-5,-,TRBV6-5,TGTGCCAGCAGCCGGGACTCACGTAGTCAGCCCCAGCATTTT,CASSRDSRSQPQHF
-,TRBJ1-1,few,TRBV5-1,TGCGCCAGCAGCTTGGGACCGGGCACTGAAGCTTTCTTT,CASSLGPGTEAFF
-,TRBJ1-5,-,TRBV6-5,TGTGCCAGCAGGACTGGTTTCGGGGGCAATCAGCCCCAGCATTTT,CASRTGFGGNQPQHF
TRBD1,TRBJ2-3,once,TRBV3-1/TRBV3-2,TGTGCCAGCACCCCCTCCGGGACAGACACAGATACGCAGTATTTT,CASTPSGTDTDTQYF
TRBD1,TRBJ2-5,-,TRBV24-1,TGTGCCACCAGTGACCGCTCGCAGGGGGAAGAGACCCAGTACTTC,CATSDRSQGEETQYF
-,TRBJ1-2,-,TRBV7-3,TGTGCCAGCAGCTTAAGTCTCAGCGCCGGTGGCTACACCTTC,CASSLSLSAGGYTF
-,TRBJ2-1,-,TRBV4-1,TGCGCCAGCAGCCCGAGGGGCGGGGGCGCCTCCTACAATGAGCAGTTCTTC,CASSPRGGGASYNEQFF
-,TRBJ1-2,few,TRBV20-1,TGCAGTGCTATCCCTACCGATGGCTACACCTTC,CSAIPTDGYTF